This T cell receptor beta chain was identified in a study of blood T cell repertoires in COVID-19. Study-level information: Whether acute or convalescent, the COVID-19 samples came from the United States, Italy and Spain. Nucleic acid was either cDNA or gDNA, and it came from T cells, B-cell-depleted T cells, or PBMCs.

Per the original methods: Nucleated cell counts were estimated from reference gene primer amplification. Sequenced by immunoSEQ multiplex PCR; TCRdb stores in-frame clones only, minus some. The V and J calls and clone size are taken from that table; D and trimming were inferred from the DNA. The data show approximately 60,000 clones, about four fifths seen once. This CDR3 has 14 residues. Per germline, CDR1 ENHRY and CDR2 SYGVKD. Trimming at V came to 6 bases and at J to 7 bases, leaving 6 bases not matched to a gene. Source material: peripheral blood. The chain joins TRBV10-3 to TRBJ1-6; 7 positions match TRBD1. This receptor was obtained from a woman aged 80 or older with acute or convalescent COVID-19. The CDR3 sequence is CAIRTGTENSPLHF. The CDR3 nucleotides are TGTGCCATCAGAACCGGGACAGAGAATTCACCCCTCCACTTT.